This T cell receptor (beta chain) was identified during a study of T cells after yellow fever vaccination. As for the study in general: Fractions low in cell number were prepared with SMART-Seq v4 Ultra Low Input. Overall study results and limits: Abundant bulk-population clonotypes could contaminate the FACS-sorted repertoires.

Only one count was recorded for this clonotype. Antigen specificity is unknown. V was pared by 4 bases and J by 0 bases, with 12 bases of the junction left unmatched. CDR1 and CDR2 (germline): SGHRS, YFSETQ. There are 18 residues in the CDR3. TCRdb re-derived calls from the 5' RACE reads in MiXCR, one entry per CDR3 protein. Among about 430,000 distinct CDR3 sequences listed, 18% were seen once. Material: PBMCs, obtained before the yellow fever booster vaccination. The receptor was isolated from a man aged 18-30 years who received the YFV17D yellow fever vaccine. This rearrangement joins TRBV5-1 to TRBJ2-2; 7 bases line up with TRBD1. The CDR3 here is CASSLRDSLVSNTGELFF. CDR3 in DNA: TGCGCCAGCAGCCTCCGGGACAGCCTCGTGTCGAACACCGGGGAGCTGTTTTTT.